This passage covers 22 T cell receptor beta chains from one sample sequenced in a study of Graves' ophthalmopathy and Graves' hyperthyroidism. Scientists amplified the TCR beta CDR3 regions from RNA transcripts. First-round RT-PCR with HTBI primers preceded a second-round multiplex PCR. TCRdb ran MiXCR on the multiplex PCR reads and lists one entry per CDR3 protein. This table holds 400,000 to 500,000 distinct CDR3 sequences, around 21% found once. The sample was peripheral blood. These receptors all come from a woman between 18 and 29 years old with stable Graves' hyperthyroidism.

Notes on this clonotype: Since a much larger clone is just one base distant, this may be a read error. The J gene is TRBJ2-7, the V gene TRBV7-8; TRBD1 agrees at 8 bases. The J segment lost 1 base and the V segment lost 8 bases, leaving 13 bases of the junction unmatched. The germline V gene has CDR1 SGHVS and CDR2 FQNEAQ. The CDR3 totals 16 residues. This chain's CDR3 is CASSYRDRLPSYEQYF. CDR3 in DNA: TGTGCCAGCTCCTACCGGGACAGGCTGCCTTCCTACGAGCAGTACTTC. The full variable domain, in which reference TRBV7-8 and TRBJ2-7 provide the parts outside the CDR3, is GAGVSQSPRYKVAKRGQDVALRCDPISGHVSLFWYQQALGQGPEFLTYFQNEAQLDKSGLPSDRFFAERPEGSVSTLKIQRTQQEDSAVYLCASSYRDRLPSYEQYFGPGTRLTVT.

This sequence joins TRBV7-2 and TRBJ1-6; 8 bases match TRBD1. With V trimmed by 5 bases and J by 8 bases, 11 bases remained unmatched. From germline, CDR1 is SGHTA and CDR2 FQGNSA. The CDR3 totals 16 residues. In DNA form, the CDR3 reads TGTGCCAGCAGCCCCCAGGGGGCCCAGGTGGATTCACCCCTCCACTTT. Its protein product is CASSPQGAQVDSPLHF.

The chain recombines TRBV6-2 or TRBV6-3 with TRBJ1-1, with a tentative D call TRBD1 (5 bases). V was clipped by 0 bases and J by 2 bases, with 19 bases between them. Germline CDR1 and CDR2: MNHEY and SVGEGT. The length of the CDR3 is 18 residues. The CDR3 DNA is TGTGCCAGCAGTTACTCGTTTCTGAAGGGACGGGAAAACACTGAAGCTTTCTTT. It specifies CASSYSFLKGRENTEAFF.

This sequence joins TRBV2 and TRBJ1-1, with D perhaps matching TRBD1 (5 bases). Per the germline V gene, CDR1 is SNHLY and CDR2 is FYNNEI. Deletions cut 4 bases from V and 2 bases from J, with 11 bases between. The length of the CDR3 is 14 residues. The CDR3 region has the DNA TGTGCCAGCAGTGTACAGGTAGTCAACACTGAAGCTTTCTTT. It specifies CASSVQVVNTEAFF.

This clonotype was found many times. The chain recombines TRBV7-3 with TRBJ1-1; maybe TRBD1 (6 bases). The ends were cut back, 5 bases at V and 0 bases at J, with 10 bases in the middle. CDR3 size: 14 residues. Per germline, CDR1 SGHTA and CDR2 FQGTGA. The CDR3 coding sequence is TGTGCCAGCAGCGAGGGGGTATTGAACACTGAAGCTTTCTTT. Protein product: CASSEGVLNTEAFF. Complete variable domain (other parts from reference TRBV7-3 and TRBJ1-1): GAGVSQTPSNKVTEKGKYVELRCDPISGHTALYWYRQSLGQGPEFLIYFQGTGAADDSGLPNDRFFAVRPEGSVSTLKIQRTERGDSAVYLCASSEGVLNTEAFFGQGTRLTVV.

J is TRBJ2-5 and V is TRBV29-1; D unresolved. CDR3 size: 13 residues. Germline-derived CDR1 and CDR2 are SQVTM and ANQGSEA. The V end was cut by 7 bases, the J end by 4 bases, with 16 bases between. CDR3 sequence reads: CSAIYRRRETQYF. The CDR3 bases are TGCAGCGCCATTTACAGAAGGAGAGAGACCCAGTACTTC.

This clonotype occurred a few times. V and J are TRBV12-3 or TRBV12-4 and TRBJ1-1; D gene unclear. CDR3 length: 17 residues. V lost 3 bases and J 4 bases, leaving 21 bases between the germline ends. As DNA, the CDR3 is TGTGCCAGCAGTTTGGCTCAGGAACCCGGTCAGGCCACTGAAGCTTTCTTT. The encoded protein is CASSLAQEPGQATEAFF.

This clonotype was counted ten times or more. The V and J genes are TRBV2 and TRBJ1-5, with D unclear. The V end lost 6 bases, the J end lost 0 bases, and 6 bases lay between the germline ends. The germline V gene has CDR1 SNHLY and CDR2 FYNNEI. The CDR3 runs 13 residues. The CDR3 region has the DNA TGTGCCAGCAGATACAGTAGCAATCAGCCCCAGCATTTT. Residues: CASRYSSNQPQHF. Full variable domain (rest looked up from reference TRBV2 and TRBJ1-5): EPEVTQTPSHQVTQMGQEVILRCVPISNHLYFYWYRQILGQKVEFLVSFYNNEISEKSEIFDDQFSVERPDGSNFTLKIRSTKLEDSAMYFCASRYSSNQPQHFGDGTRLSIL.

This clonotype was detected many times. This chain uses TRBV12-3 or TRBV12-4 with TRBJ1-1, with D maybe TRBD1 (5 bases). The CDR3 runs to 11 residues. The germline V and J ends were trimmed by 6 bases and 7 bases, with 9 bases remaining between them. The CDR3 nucleotides are TGTGCCAGCAGGGAGGGGTTTGAAGCTTTCTTT. It specifies CASREGFEAFF.

Ten or more counts support this clonotype. This chain uses TRBV19 with TRBJ1-5; the D is unclear. The CDR3 has 15 amino acids. The V gene's germline CDR1 is LNHDA and CDR2 SQIVND (reference sequence). The germline V and J ends were trimmed by 3 bases and 2 bases, with 11 bases remaining between them. CDR3 DNA: TGTGCCAGTAGTATGACCGGGAAGGGCAATCAGCCCCAGCATTTT. This sequence encodes CASSMTGKGNQPQHF.

This clonotype was detected many times. The chain employs TRBV30 and TRBJ2-7; perhaps TRBD1 as D (6 bases). V was shortened by 2 bases and J by 3 bases, with 20 bases between the two germline ends. Germline V gene sequence: CDR1 GTSNPN, CDR2 SVGIG (reference sequence). The CDR3 loop spans 16 amino acids. The CDR3 bases are TGTGCCTGGAGTTTCACACCCAGGGGCCCAGTCTACGAGCAGTACTTC. It is translated as CAWSFTPRGPVYEQYF. Full variable domain (remainder filled in from reference TRBV30 and TRBJ2-7): SQTIHQWPATLVQPVGSPLSLECTVEGTSNPNLYWYRQAAGRGLQLLFYSVGIGQISSEVPQNLSASRPQDRQFILSSKKLLLSDSGFYLCAWSFTPRGPVYEQYFGPGTRLTVT.

This clonotype was counted a few times. The chain is built from TRBV9 and TRBJ2-7; 11 bases match TRBD1. The CDR3 consists of 15 residues. Losses at the gene ends were 3 bases for V and 3 bases for J; bases not matched to a gene: 5. In germline, CDR1 is SGDLS, CDR2 YYNGEE. CDR3 DNA sequence: TGTGCCAGCAGCGCCGGGACAGGGGGAGGCTACGAGCAGTACTTC. Translating it yields CASSAGTGGGYEQYF.

The chain combines TRBV29-1 with TRBJ2-7, with D hard to call. The V end lost 2 bases, the J end lost 2 bases, and 7 bases lay between the germline ends. From germline, CDR1 is SQVTM and CDR2 ANQGSEA. The CDR3 consists of 12 residues. The CDR3 spells CSVELVPYEQYF. The CDR3 DNA is TGCAGCGTTGAACTGGTACCCTACGAGCAGTACTTC.

This clonotype occurred a few times. The chain joins TRBV7-8 to TRBJ2-2; maybe TRBD1 (6 bases). V dropped 4 bases and J dropped 5 bases, with 17 bases sitting between them. This CDR3 is 16 amino acids long. Per the germline V gene, CDR1 is SGHVS and CDR2 is FQNEAQ. Here the CDR3 reads CASSSVRGRGTGELFF. The DNA of the CDR3 is TGTGCCAGCAGCTCGGTCCGGGGCAGGGGAACCGGGGAGCTGTTTTTT.

This clonotype appeared many times. The chain joins TRBV28 to TRBJ2-5; TRBD2 aligns across 8 bases. V lost 8 bases, J lost 1 base, and 15 bases stayed unmatched. Per the germline V gene, CDR1 is MDHEN and CDR2 is SYDVKM. The CDR3 contains 17 residues. DNA for the CDR3: TGTGCCAGCGGGGATAAAGCGGGAGCGGCGCTCCAAGAGACCCAGTACTTC. Residues: CASGDKAGAALQETQYF.

V is TRBV11-1 and J is TRBJ2-7; perhaps D is TRBD1 or TRBD2 (5 bases each). This CDR3 spans 16 amino acids. The ends were cut back, 4 bases at V and 3 bases at J, with 19 bases in the middle. CDR1 and CDR2 from the germline V gene are SGHAT and FQDESV (reference sequence). The CDR3 is CASSSRGSPQDYEQYF. In nucleotides, the CDR3 is TGTGCCAGCAGCTCCCGGGGCAGTCCCCAAGACTACGAGCAGTACTTC.

This clonotype occurred many times. The rearrangement links TRBV19 to TRBJ2-2; no reliable D call. The CDR3 has 16 residues. The V end lost 7 bases, the J end lost 0 bases, and 15 bases lay between the germline ends. The germline CDR1 and CDR2 sequences are LNHDA and SQIVND (reference sequence). The CDR3 is CASTSPNPANTGELFF. DNA for the CDR3: TGTGCCAGTACCTCCCCCAACCCCGCGAACACCGGGGAGCTGTTTTTT.

This clonotype was found many times. The junction departs from the called germline gene at one end, perhaps through a read error. The J gene is TRBJ1-2, the V gene TRBV11-3; D unclear. This CDR3 region has 12 residues. Germline V gene data show CDR1 as SGHNT and CDR2 as YENEEA. The CDR3 DNA sequence: TGTGCCAGCAGCTCTTCGACCCACTCCAAGTTCTTC. Its protein product is CASSSSTHSKFF. Using reference TRBV11-3 and TRBJ1-2 for the parts outside the CDR3, the full variable domain is EAGVVQSPRYKIIEKKQPVAFWCNPISGHNTLYWYLQNLGQGPELLIRYENEEAVDDSQLPKDRFSAERLKGVDSTLKIQPAELGDSAVYLCASSSSTHSKFFGSGTRLTVV.

This clonotype has at least ten counts. V is TRBV20-1 and J is TRBJ2-5; TRBD2 matches at 11 bases. The CDR3 has 17 residues. The V segment lost 3 bases and the J segment 5 bases; nucleotides outside the gene matches: 14. CDR1 and CDR2 (germline): DFQATT, SNEGSKA (reference sequence). The CDR3 region has the DNA TGCAGTGCTAGGGGTCCGCTAGCGGGAGGAGGTCGTGAGACCCAGTACTTC. As protein: CSARGPLAGGGRETQYF.

This clonotype was found a few times. Since a far larger clone is one base different, this is likely a read error. The rearrangement links TRBV27 to TRBJ1-5, with D uncertain. The CDR3 totals 13 residues. The V and J ends lost 3 bases and 1 base respectively, with 4 bases between them. CDR1 and CDR2 from the germline V gene are MNHEY and SMNVEV (reference sequence). The CDR3 here is CASSFESNQPQHF. DNA for the CDR3: TGTGCCAGCAGTTTTGAGAGCAATCAGCCCCAGCATTTT.

There are a few counts of this clonotype. The chain couples TRBV12-5 to TRBJ1-5, with D perhaps TRBD1 (5 bases). Trimming removed 4 bases from V and 9 bases from J, with 13 bases in between. Germline values: CDR1 LGHNT, CDR2 FRNRAP. This CDR3 spans 13 amino acids. The CDR3 sequence: CASGSAGGVPQHF. For the CDR3, the DNA is TGTGCTAGTGGTTCGGCAGGAGGGGTGCCCCAGCATTTT. Full variable domain (missing parts from reference TRBV12-5 and TRBJ1-5): DARVTQTPRHKVTEMGQEVTMRCQPILGHNTVFWYRQTMMQGLELLAYFRNRAPLDDSGMPKDRFSAEMPDATLATLKIQPSEPRDSAVYFCASGSAGGVPQHFGDGTRLSIL.

This clonotype showed up many times. The chain carries TRBV2 and TRBJ2-4; D is possibly TRBD2 (5 bases). The CDR3 sequence is 14 residues long. Germline CDR1 reads SNHLY; CDR2 reads FYNNEI. V lost 8 bases and J 0 bases, leaving 11 bases between the germline ends. CDR3 protein: CASVAGEAKNIQYF. The CDR3 nucleotides are TGTGCCAGCGTGGCGGGTGAAGCCAAAAACATTCAGTACTTC.